The 17 T cell receptor beta chains below were found in one sample sequenced in a study of read filtering for tumor transcriptome and immune sequencing. Molecular barcoded adaptors covering alpha/delta and beta/gamma chains were used on approximately 400 ng RNA. TCRdb re-called the reads through MiXCR, storing one row per CDR3 protein. The data hold some 30,000 distinct CDR3 sequences, with around 18% observed a single time. The sample was a population of CD138-negative cells sorted from bone marrow. These receptors originate from a donor aged 40 or older with multiple myeloma.

This clonotype was seen repeatedly, ten times or more. The chain carries TRBV19 and TRBJ2-4; a weak D match, TRBD2 (6 bases). Germline values: CDR1 LNHDA, CDR2 SQIVND (reference sequence). This CDR3 has 14 residues. With 3 bases removed from V and 2 bases from J, the gap between germline ends came to 8 bases. CDR3 nucleotide sequence: TGTGCCAGTAGTATTCGGGGGACCAAAAACATTCAGTACTTC. It codes for CASSIRGTKNIQYF.

This clonotype was picked up a small number of times. The chain links TRBV12-3 or TRBV12-4 to TRBJ2-3; 7 nucleotides line up with TRBD1. The length of the CDR3 is 15 residues. The V and J ends lost 6 bases and 3 bases, in that order; junction bases with no gene match: 9. CDR3: CASRIRDSLTDTQYF. In DNA form, the CDR3 reads TGTGCCAGCAGGATCCGGGACAGTCTAACAGATACGCAGTATTTT.

In this sample, this clonotype turned up a few times. This rearrangement joins TRBV7-9 to TRBJ2-1, with unresolved D. CDR3 length: 13 residues. Germline CDR1 is SEHNR and CDR2 is FQNEAQ (reference sequence). V gave up 5 bases and J gave up 5 bases, with 10 bases separating them. In nucleotides, the CDR3 is TGTGCCAGCAGCATAACACCAAACAATGAGCAGTTCTTC. It yields the protein CASSITPNNEQFF.

This clonotype was detected many times. This chain links TRBV3-1 with TRBJ2-1; D is uncertain. The germline V gene has CDR1 LGHDT and CDR2 YNNKEL (reference sequence). V lost 5 bases to trimming and J lost 9 bases, with 17 bases between them. The CDR3 loop spans 14 amino acids. The CDR3 nucleotides read TGTGCCAGCAGCTATGGGGAAGGGTCGGCTGAGCAGTTCTTC. This gives the protein CASSYGEGSAEQFF.

This clonotype was seen only once. Lacking the conserved final phenylalanine or tryptophan, this CDR3 likely reflects a read error. The rearrangement links TRBV20-1 to TRBJ2-1; 7 bases match TRBD1. Germline V gene data show CDR1 as DFQATT and CDR2 as SNEGSKA (reference sequence). The CDR3 extends over 15 amino acids. CDR3 loop: CSAGDQQGTYNEQFS. CDR3 in DNA: TGCAGTGCTGGAGATCAACAGGGGACCTACAATGAGCAGTTCTCC.

This clonotype was seen many times. This rearrangement joins TRBV4-1 to TRBJ1-5; 8 nucleotides agree with TRBD1. Germline trimming cut 1 base from V and 5 bases from J; bases unmatched to any gene: 4. Per germline, CDR1 MGHRA and CDR2 YSYEKL. The CDR3 is 15 residues long. DNA of the CDR3: TGCGCCAGCAGCCAAGGACCACAGGGGGATCAGCCCCAGCATTTT. Amino acid sequence: CASSQGPQGDQPQHF.

This clonotype was seen many times. The chain employs TRBV29-1 and TRBJ1-1; D ambiguous. Trimming stripped 2 bases from V and 0 bases from J, with 7 bases between. Germline V gene lookup returns CDR1 SQVTM and CDR2 ANQGSEA. The CDR3 spans 13 residues. The CDR3 DNA is TGCAGCGTTGAAAAGTCAATGAACACTGAAGCTTTCTTT. Translating it yields CSVEKSMNTEAFF.

This clonotype was observed many times. CDR3 nucleotides: TGTGCCAGCAGTTCTCGAGCGGGAATAGAGACCCAGTACTTC. It codes for CASSSRAGIETQYF. The chain combines TRBV28 with TRBJ2-5; 7 nucleotides match TRBD2. The CDR3 loop spans 14 amino acids. The V and J ends lost 4 bases and 4 bases, in that order; junction bases with no gene match: 6. Germline assignment: CDR1 MDHEN and CDR2 SYDVKM.

This chain joins TRBV7-9 and TRBJ1-5; tentatively, D is TRBD1 (6 bases). The CDR3 runs 13 residues. The V gene lost 6 bases and the J gene lost 2 bases, with 8 bases spanning the gap. Germline CDR1 and CDR2: SEHNR and FQNEAQ (reference sequence). The CDR3 nucleotides read TGTGCCAGCAGTCGACAGGGCAATCAGCCCCAGCATTTT. Translation: CASSRQGNQPQHF.

For this clonotype: Given a much more abundant clone one base away, this may be a read error. This chain uses TRBV7-9 with TRBJ2-3; no clear D gene. This CDR3 region has 12 residues. Germline values: CDR1 SEHNR, CDR2 FQNEAQ (reference sequence). CDR3 nucleotide sequence: TGTGCCAGCAGCCCCACCACAGATGCGCAGTATTTT. It yields the protein CASSPTTDAQYF.

There are a few counts of this clonotype. A far larger clone is a single base away, which makes a read error likely. This chain links TRBV6-5 with TRBJ2-1; 13 nucleotides line up with TRBD2. CDR1 is MNHEY, CDR2 SVGAGI, per germline. This CDR3 comprises 15 residues. The CDR3 reads CAGSKLAGGPNEQFF. CDR3 nucleotide sequence: TGTGCCGGCAGTAAACTAGCGGGAGGGCCTAATGAGCAGTTCTTC.

This clonotype is medium-sized in the sample. V usage is TRBV5-8 and J usage is TRBJ2-7; weak D call: TRBD2 (6 bases). This CDR3 is 15 amino acids long. The V gene lost 0 bases and the J gene lost 2 bases, with 12 bases spanning the gap. Germline-derived CDR1 and CDR2 are SGHTS and YDEGEE. CDR3 residues: CASSLAGVTPYEQYF. The DNA for the CDR3 is TGTGCCAGCAGCTTGGCGGGAGTAACCCCCTACGAGCAGTACTTC.

As concerns this clonotype: Since a much larger clone is just one base distant, this may be a read error. V and J are TRBV5-1 and TRBJ1-1; D gene uncertain. The CDR3 runs 13 residues. Germline V gene sequence: CDR1 SGHRS, CDR2 YFSETQ. V was cut by 1 base and J by 0 bases, with 4 bases left in between. The CDR3: CASSLSVNTEAFF. The CDR3 nucleotides read TGCGCCAGCAGCTTGTCAGTGAACACTGAAGCTTTCTTT.

This clonotype was recorded at least ten times. The rearrangement uses TRBV7-9 and TRBJ2-2, with D uncertain. The germline V gene encodes CDR1 SEHNR and CDR2 FQNEAQ (reference sequence). This CDR3 spans 15 amino acids. The V gene lost 6 bases and the J gene lost 3 bases, with 14 bases spanning the gap. The CDR3 loop reads CASRGGPKDTGELFF. CDR3 coding DNA: TGTGCCAGCAGGGGTGGACCGAAGGACACCGGGGAGCTGTTTTTT. The whole variable domain, remainder taken from reference TRBV7-9 and TRBJ2-2, is DTGVSQNPRHKITKRGQNVTFRCDPISEHNRLYWYRQTLGQGPEFLTYFQNEAQLEKSRLLSDRFSAERPKGSFSTLEIQRTEQGDSAMYLCASRGGPKDTGELFFGEGSRLTVL.

This clonotype was recorded at least ten times. The chain carries TRBV2 and TRBJ2-2; maybe TRBD1 (6 bases). The V end was cut by 8 bases, the J end by 0 bases, with 10 bases between. The CDR3 is 14 amino acids. Germline V gene data show CDR1 as SNHLY and CDR2 as FYNNEI. DNA of the CDR3: TGTGCCAGCCTTGCAGGGGCGAACACCGGGGAGCTGTTTTTT. Translation gives CASLAGANTGELFF.

This clonotype is judged medium-sized (0.01 to 0.1%). This chain uses TRBV20-1 with TRBJ1-1, with no clear D. The V end was cut by 3 bases, the J end by 0 bases, with 14 bases between. The CDR3 runs to 15 residues. Per germline, CDR1 DFQATT and CDR2 SNEGSKA (reference sequence). The CDR3 loop reads CSARWWDPVNTEAFF. For the CDR3, the DNA is TGCAGTGCTAGGTGGTGGGATCCGGTGAACACTGAAGCTTTCTTT.

This sequence joins TRBV20-1 and TRBJ2-3; the match to TRBD1 covers 9 bases. This CDR3 comprises 14 residues. Germline lookup yields CDR1 DFQATT and CDR2 SNEGSKA (reference sequence). V shed 4 bases and J 7 bases; nucleotides not matched to a gene: 9. The CDR3 loop reads CSATPGQGGYTQYF. The CDR3 nucleotides are TGCAGTGCTACTCCGGGACAGGGAGGGTATACGCAGTATTTT.